This section outlines one T cell receptor (beta chain) sequence together with its context. Its specificity is unknown. The V gene's germline CDR1 is KGHSH and CDR2 LQKENI. V lost 3 bases to trimming and J lost 0 bases, with 12 bases between them. The CDR3 is 16 residues long. Produced via immunoSEQ multiplex PCR; TCRdb's table is partial and in-frame only. The sample has approximately 20,000 clones, about 81% seen once. The entry originates in a study of STAT5B mutations in CD4+ large granular lymphocyte leukemia. Study conclusions and caveats: Over 20% of private leukemic clonotypes occurred rarely in other patients' non-leukemic repertoires. Top patient clones used TRBV06 genes more often: 8/27 versus 2/35 in controls. The CD4+ versus CD8+ T-LGLL clonality difference may reflect limited sample size. Without putative leukemic clones, patient CD4-sorted repertoires remained more clonal than healthy CD4+ repertoires.

Material: CD4+ T cells from blood buffy coats. This clonotype was obtained from a human donor in good health. The chain links TRBV18 to TRBJ1-3; D not resolved. CDR3 DNA: TGTGCCAGCTCACCTCTGGGCACAAGCTCTGGAAACACCATATATTTT. Translating gives CASSPLGTSSGNTIYF. The entire variable domain, with the rest obtained from reference TRBV18 and TRBJ1-3, is as follows: NAGVMQNPRHLVRRRGQEARLRCSPMKGHSHVYWYRQLPEEGLKFMVYLQKENIIDESGMPKERFSAEFPKEGPSILRIQQVVRGDSAAYFCASSPLGTSSGNTIYFGEGSWLTVV.